These 21 T cell receptor beta chains came from one sample sequenced in a study of regulatory T cells in long-lasting Graves disease. Arm-PCR of CDR3 regions and iRepertoire HTBI primers were the basis on which TCR beta libraries were built. TCRdb fed the multiplex PCR reads into MiXCR, producing one record per CDR3 protein. The sample lists 400,000 to 500,000 distinct CDR3 sequences, about 15% seen once, with under 20% in the top ten. As for time point: newly diagnosed GD, antithyroid drugs for less than 3 months. Scientists built the TCR library using RNA that was extracted from PBMCs. These same data were also listed under a study on T cells in Graves' hyperthyroidism and ophthalmopathy.

Sequencing used peripheral blood mononuclear cells (PBMCs), obtained at new diagnosis, from a patient treated with antithyroid drugs. The receptor source for this set is a woman between 45 and 65 years old with Graves disease.

Concerning this clonotype itself: Relative to the germline gene, one junction end is altered; a read error may explain this. The chain carries TRBV5-1 and TRBJ2-2, with D perhaps matching TRBD1 (6 bases). This CDR3 spans 14 amino acids. Germline loops: CDR1 SGHRS, CDR2 YFSETQ. Here the CDR3 DNA reads TGCGCCAGCTGCTTGAGGGGGAGCACCGGGGAGCTGTTTTTT. Translating gives CASCLRGSTGELFF.

The sample holds a few counts of this clonotype. V and J are TRBV28 and TRBJ2-7; D may be TRBD1 or TRBD2 (5 bases each). The V end was cut by 8 bases, the J end by 7 bases, with 15 bases between. The CDR3 length is 12 residues. Germline V lookup: CDR1 MDHEN, CDR2 SYDVKM. The CDR3 DNA sequence: TGTGCCAGCGGGACCAGCCGGGGTGAGCAGTACTTC. Protein: CASGTSRGEQYF.

This clonotype appeared a few times. The chain recombines TRBV9 with TRBJ2-3, with 8 bases identical to TRBD1. CDR3 length: 18 amino acids. The ends lost 3 bases at V and 2 bases at J; junction bases unmatched: 14. Germline-derived CDR1 and CDR2 are SGDLS and YYNGEE. CDR3 amino acids: CASSAKRGTGLFTDTQYF. CDR3 bases: TGTGCCAGCAGCGCCAAAAGGGGGACAGGCCTTTTCACAGATACGCAGTATTTT. Full variable domain (outside the CDR3, taken from reference TRBV9 and TRBJ2-3): DSGVTQTPKHLITATGQRVTLRCSPRSGDLSVYWYQQSLDQGLQFLIQYYNGEERAKGNILERFSAQQFPDLHSELNLSSLELGDSALYFCASSAKRGTGLFTDTQYFGPGTRLTVL.

This clonotype was counted ten times or more. J is TRBJ2-1 and V is TRBV27, with 12 bases lining up with TRBD2. CDR3 size: 19 residues. CDR1 and CDR2 from the germline V gene are MNHEY and SMNVEV (reference sequence). Trimming removed 7 bases from V and 1 base from J; junction bases left unmatched: 14. The CDR3: CASNRLAGVPVWSYNEQFF. The CDR3 region has the DNA TGTGCCAGCAACCGACTAGCGGGAGTTCCGGTATGGTCCTACAATGAGCAGTTCTTC.

The CDR3: CASSLAVGGLAGGSYNEQFF. The CDR3 DNA is TGTGCCAGCAGCTTAGCTGTAGGGGGACTAGCGGGAGGGTCATACAATGAGCAGTTCTTC. The chain couples TRBV7-2 to TRBJ2-1; the match to TRBD2 covers 16 bases. The CDR3 length is 20 residues. J was trimmed by 4 bases and V by 0 bases; bases with no gene match: 9. CDR1 is SGHTA, CDR2 FQGNSA, per germline.

The gene calls are TRBV4-1 and TRBJ2-3, with 7 positions matching TRBD1. Germline trimming cut 0 bases from V and 0 bases from J; bases unmatched to any gene: 6. The CDR3 has 17 residues. The germline V gene encodes CDR1 MGHRA and CDR2 YSYEKL. The CDR3 DNA follows: TGCGCCAGCAGCCAAGATGTCCGGGACAGAAGCACAGATACGCAGTATTTT. Its translation: CASSQDVRDRSTDTQYF.

Note on this clonotype: This likely reflects a read error, since a far larger clone is one base away. The chain recombines TRBV7-2 with TRBJ2-7; TRBD2 aligns across 14 bases. The germline V gene encodes CDR1 SGHTA and CDR2 FQGNSA. J gave up 7 bases and V 5 bases, and 7 bases lay outside the gene matches. The CDR3 loop spans 15 amino acids. CDR3 DNA: TGTGCCAGCAGCCCCGGGACTAGCGGGAGCAATGAGCAGTACTTC. Translated, it gives CASSPGTSGSNEQYF. The complete variable domain, with remaining parts taken from reference TRBV7-2 and TRBJ2-7, reads GAGVSQSPSNKVTEKGKDVELRCDPISGHTALYWYRQSLGQGLEFLIYFQGNSAPDKSGLPSDRFSAERTGGSVSTLTIQRTQQEDSAVYLCASSPGTSGSNEQYFGPGTRLTVT.

The chain recombines TRBV28 with TRBJ1-5, with 10 bases that match TRBD1. With V trimmed by 7 bases and J by 6 bases, 12 bases remained unmatched. Germline V gene data show CDR1 as MDHEN and CDR2 as SYDVKM. The CDR3 extends over 16 amino acids. CDR3 amino acids: CASTYRDRGSIQPQHF. The CDR3 bases are TGTGCCAGCACCTATCGGGACAGGGGTTCTATTCAGCCCCAGCATTTT.

This clonotype has a handful of counts. A much larger clone sits a single nucleotide away, making a read error possible. The chain is built from TRBV11-1 and TRBJ1-1; possibly TRBD1 for D (5 bases). The CDR3 totals 15 residues. CDR1 SGHAT and CDR2 FQDESV come from the germline V gene (reference sequence). The CDR3 loop reads CVSSPTVGVNTEAFF. The CDR3 nucleotides are TGTGTCAGCAGCCCTACGGTGGGGGTGAACACTGAAGCTTTCTTT.

Ten or more counts support this clonotype. The chain uses TRBV7-3 and TRBJ2-2; 7 nucleotides match TRBD1. The CDR3 covers 16 residues. With 5 bases clipped from V and 3 bases from J, the junction kept 9 bases outside the gene matches. CDR1 and CDR2 (germline): SGHTA, FQGTGA. In nucleotides, the CDR3 is TGTGCCAGCAGCCCCCAAGGGGGCTGGGACACCGGGGAGCTGTTTTTT. Residues: CASSPQGGWDTGELFF.

The chain carries TRBV25-1 and TRBJ1-2; D ambiguous. The germline V and J ends were trimmed by 2 bases and 10 bases, with 8 bases remaining between them. The germline CDR1 and CDR2 sequences are MGHDK and SYGVNS. This CDR3 has 11 amino acids. CDR3 protein: CASSEGWVYTF. DNA for the CDR3: TGTGCCAGCAGTGAAGGATGGGTCTACACCTTC.

Concerning this clonotype: The junction and the germline gene differ at one end; a read error may be behind it. The chain uses TRBV11-2 and TRBJ2-7; TRBD2 might be the D (5 bases). The CDR3 loop spans 14 amino acids. The V gene's germline CDR1 is SGHAT and CDR2 FQNNGV. The CDR3: CASSQSDGIYEQYF. In DNA form, the CDR3 reads TGCGCCAGCAGCCAATCGGACGGGATATACGAGCAGTACTTC. The full variable domain, completed using reference TRBV11-2 and TRBJ2-7, is EAGVAQSPRYKIIEKRQSVAFWCNPISGHATLYWYQQILGQGPKLLIQFQNNGVVDDSQLPKDRFSAERLKGVDSTLKIQPAKLEDSAVYLCASSQSDGIYEQYFGPGTRLTVT.

This clonotype was detected many times. The chain employs TRBV28 and TRBJ1-3, with 8 bases matching TRBD1. The CDR3 consists of 16 residues. In germline, CDR1 is MDHEN, CDR2 SYDVKM. V was clipped by 6 bases and J by 4 bases; unmatched bases: 11. The CDR3 coding sequence is TGTGCCAGCAGATTAGGACAGGGCCTGTCCGGAAACACCATATATTTT. It is translated as CASRLGQGLSGNTIYF.

The chain is built from TRBV6-1 and TRBJ1-5; D might be TRBD1 (5 bases). Germline V gives CDR1 MNHNS, CDR2 SASEGT. V was cut by 5 bases and J by 7 bases, with 21 bases left in between. CDR3 size: 16 residues. The CDR3 sequence: CASSLRPQGRGQPQHF. In DNA, the CDR3 is TGTGCCAGCAGTCTAAGACCCCAGGGACGGGGGCAGCCCCAGCATTTT.

For this clonotype: Given a far larger clone just one base away, this is likely a sequencing read error. This likely comes from a read error, as the CDR3 has no conserved phenylalanine or tryptophan at its end. J is TRBJ2-1 and V is TRBV6-4; 7 bases line up with TRBD1. From germline, CDR1 is MRHNA and CDR2 SNTAGT. CDR3 size: 15 residues. J lost 6 bases, V lost 5 bases, and 10 bases had no gene match. CDR3 sequence (DNA): TGTGCCAGCAGTTCCGGGACAGACGGACCCAATGAGCAGTTCTCC. This gives the protein CASSSGTDGPNEQFS.

This clonotype has more than one count but fewer than ten. The V and J genes are TRBV27 and TRBJ2-2, with 10 bases lining up with TRBD2. Germline V gene data show CDR1 as MNHEY and CDR2 as SMNVEV (reference sequence). V lost 7 bases, J lost 6 bases, and 8 bases stayed unmatched. The CDR3 runs 15 residues. CDR3 sequence reads: CASNQIGTSAGELFF. In nucleotides, the CDR3 is TGTGCCAGCAACCAAATAGGGACTAGCGCCGGGGAGCTGTTTTTT.

This clonotype occurred a few times. The chain uses TRBV10-3 and TRBJ1-1; tentatively, D is TRBD1 (6 bases). CDR3 size: 14 residues. Trimming left V 7 bases short and J 3 bases short, with 15 bases between. Germline V lookup: CDR1 ENHRY, CDR2 SYGVKD. The chain's CDR3 is CAINEPGADTEAFF. The CDR3, as DNA: TGTGCCATCAACGAGCCGGGGGCGGACACTGAAGCTTTCTTT.

This clonotype was detected only a few times. The rearrangement joins TRBV30 to TRBJ2-6; D ambiguous. The V and J ends lost 1 base and 1 base respectively, with 5 bases between them. The length of the CDR3 is 14 residues. Per the germline V gene, CDR1 is GTSNPN and CDR2 is SVGIG (reference sequence). This chain's CDR3 is CAWSARSGANVLTF. CDR3 bases: TGTGCCTGGAGTGCAAGATCTGGGGCCAACGTCCTGACTTTC.

This clonotype was seen repeatedly, ten times or more. V usage is TRBV2 and J usage is TRBJ1-1; TRBD1 matches at 7 bases. J gave up 0 bases and V 7 bases, and 5 bases lay outside the gene matches. The V gene's germline CDR1 is SNHLY and CDR2 FYNNEI. CDR3 length equals 14 residues. The CDR3 nucleotides are TGTGCCAGCATAACAGACAGGGTGAACACTGAAGCTTTCTTT. It is translated as CASITDRVNTEAFF.

This clonotype was seen a few times. The chain combines TRBV5-6 with TRBJ2-2; possibly TRBD1 for D (5 bases). V was clipped by 4 bases and J by 2 bases, with 12 bases between them. Germline CDR1 SGHDT, CDR2 YYEEEE. The CDR3 is made up of 15 amino acids. The CDR3 is CASSQGWGNTGELFF. The DNA for the CDR3 is TGTGCCAGCAGCCAGGGATGGGGTAACACCGGGGAGCTGTTTTTT.

This clonotype was observed many times. The rearrangement links TRBV5-1 to TRBJ2-7; no definite D call. Trimming shortened V by 1 base and J by 5 bases, and 19 bases separated the two germline ends. Germline loops: CDR1 SGHRS, CDR2 YFSETQ. This CDR3 region has 16 residues. In DNA form, the CDR3 reads TGCGCCAGCAGCTTGTTGGCAGGCCCTCTCTTGGACGAGCAGTACTTC. This sequence encodes CASSLLAGPLLDEQYF.